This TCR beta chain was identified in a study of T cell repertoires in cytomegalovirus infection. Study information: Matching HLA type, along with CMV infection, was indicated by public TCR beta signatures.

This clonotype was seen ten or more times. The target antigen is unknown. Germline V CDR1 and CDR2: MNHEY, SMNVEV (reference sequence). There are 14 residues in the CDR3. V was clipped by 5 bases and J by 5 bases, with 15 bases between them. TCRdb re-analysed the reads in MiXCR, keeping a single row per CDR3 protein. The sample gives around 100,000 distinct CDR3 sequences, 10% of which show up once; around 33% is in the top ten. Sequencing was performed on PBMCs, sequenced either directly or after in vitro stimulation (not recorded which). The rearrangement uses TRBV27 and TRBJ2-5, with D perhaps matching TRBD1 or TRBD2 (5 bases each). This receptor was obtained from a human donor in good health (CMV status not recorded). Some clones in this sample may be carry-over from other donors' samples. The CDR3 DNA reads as TGTGCCAGCAGTCCCATGGGGGATTATGAGACCCAGTACTTC. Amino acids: CASSPMGDYETQYF.